This T cell receptor (beta chain) was found in a study of blood T cells in healthy people across ages. Aged roughly 6 to 100, donors were systemically healthy Caucasians from Russia. Every sample had a minimum of 6 million PBMCs isolated. The CDR3 spans 13 residues. From germline, CDR1 is SQVTM and CDR2 ANQGSEA. Then a second PCR, running roughly 7 to 12 cycles, was carried out with a sample-barcoded 5' primer and a J-beta primer mix. Every cDNA molecule carried a tag from a template-switch adaptor bearing 12 random nucleotides. TCRdb analysed the 5' RACE reads with MiXCR anew, one entry per CDR3 protein. Altogether about 1 million distinct CDR3 sequences are present, around 25% being singletons, with the ten largest covering approximately 0.71%. These data are also associated with another study on T cells of mothers and their children.

The clonotype was recovered from a girl aged 2 to 9 in good health. The J gene is TRBJ2-5, the V gene TRBV29-1, with D possibly TRBD1 on 5 matching bases. The J call may be mistaken, given a closer DNA end match to TRBJ2-1. Input material: blood. The CDR3 DNA sequence: TGCAGCGTTGTCTCAGGGATGTACAATGAGCAGTTCTTC. This sequence encodes CSVVSGMYNEQFF.